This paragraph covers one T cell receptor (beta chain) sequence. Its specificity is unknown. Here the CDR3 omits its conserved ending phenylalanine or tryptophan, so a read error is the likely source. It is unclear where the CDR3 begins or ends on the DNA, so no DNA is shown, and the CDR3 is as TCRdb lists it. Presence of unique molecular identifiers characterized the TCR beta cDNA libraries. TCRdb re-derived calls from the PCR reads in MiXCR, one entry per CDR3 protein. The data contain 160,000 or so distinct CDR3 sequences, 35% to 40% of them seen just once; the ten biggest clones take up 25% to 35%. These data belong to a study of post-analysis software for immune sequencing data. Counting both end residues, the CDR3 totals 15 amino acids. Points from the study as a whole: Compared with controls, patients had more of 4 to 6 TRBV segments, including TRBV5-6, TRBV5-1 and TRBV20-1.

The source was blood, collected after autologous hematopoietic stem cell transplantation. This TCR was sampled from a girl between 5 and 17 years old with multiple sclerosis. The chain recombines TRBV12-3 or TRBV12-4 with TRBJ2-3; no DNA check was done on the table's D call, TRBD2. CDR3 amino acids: CASTPGTSMTDTQYS.